One sample yielded the 18 T cell receptor beta chains listed below, sequenced in a study of metastatic and nonmetastatic thyroid tumors. Using MiXCR, TCRdb reanalyzed the PCR reads. The sample has 15,000 or so clones; 29% are singletons. Not a single patient had been given any form of treatment at any point before undergoing thyroid surgery. Source material: tumor tissue. These receptors were collected from a male donor with papillary thyroid cancer or a benign thyroid nodule (not recorded which). Some clones in this sample may be carry-over from other donors' samples.

This clone was picked up a small number of times. Since a much larger clone is just one base distant, this may be a read error. Other DNA sequences in this specimen translate into the identical CDR3. The chain couples TRBV28 to TRBJ1-5, with TRBD1 matching over 8 bases. Germline assignment: CDR1 MDHEN and CDR2 SYDVKM. The CDR3 is 15 residues long. The CDR3 DNA reads as TGTGCCAGCAGTCTACTCGACAGGGGTGGACAGCTCCAGCATTTT. This encodes CASSLLDRGGQLQHF. Based on the CDR3 plus reference TRBV28 and TRBJ1-5, the full variable domain is DVKVTQSSRYLVKRTGEKVFLECVQDMDHENMFWYRQDPGLGLRLIYFSYDVKMKEKGDIPEGYSVSREKKERFSLILESASTNQTSMYLCASSLLDRGGQLQHFGDGTRLSIL.

This clone occurred many times. V usage is TRBV4-1 and J usage is TRBJ1-1; D possibly corresponds to TRBD1 (5 bases). The CDR3 is made up of 11 amino acids. CDR1 and CDR2 from the germline V gene are MGHRA and YSYEKL. V was cut by 6 bases and J by 4 bases, with 6 bases left in between. CDR3 DNA sequence: TGCGCCAGCAGAAGGGGCACTGAAGCTTTCTTT. Residues: CASRRGTEAFF.

The chain uses TRBV18 and TRBJ2-7; TRBD2 agrees at 12 bases. The V segment lost 4 bases and the J segment 6 bases; nucleotides outside the gene matches: 4. The germline CDR1 and CDR2 sequences are KGHSH and LQKENI. This CDR3 is 14 amino acids long. CDR3 region: CASSRTSGEGEQYF. The CDR3 nucleotides are TGTGCCAGCTCACGGACTAGCGGGGAGGGCGAGCAGTACTTC.

This clone rates as large. This chain links TRBV20-1 with TRBJ1-2; no firm D call. The CDR3 sequence is 14 residues long. CDR1 is DFQATT, CDR2 SNEGSKA, per germline (reference sequence). Trimming pared 0 bases from V and 4 bases from J, leaving 12 bases between. CDR3 in amino acids: CSARESLRAYGYTF. CDR3 DNA sequence: TGCAGTGCTAGAGAAAGCTTACGGGCCTATGGCTACACCTTC.

In its sample, this clone was seen many times. The chain recombines TRBV10-3 with TRBJ2-7; the match to TRBD2 covers 8 bases. The CDR3 sequence is 13 residues long. Germline assignment: CDR1 ENHRY and CDR2 SYGVKD. The trim removed 10 bases at V and 0 bases at J, leaving 5 bases unmatched. The CDR3 sequence: CATGGQNSYEQYF. In DNA, the CDR3 is TGTGCCACGGGGGGGCAGAACTCCTACGAGCAGTACTTC.

This clone was seen many times. The rearrangement joins TRBV7-9 to TRBJ2-6; 9 bases are a match to TRBD1. The V segment lost 6 bases and the J segment 12 bases; nucleotides outside the gene matches: 6. This CDR3 has 13 residues. Germline V gives CDR1 SEHNR, CDR2 FQNEAQ (reference sequence). The CDR3 spells CASRGGQGSVLTF. As DNA, the CDR3 is TGTGCCAGCAGGGGGGGACAGGGATCCGTCCTGACTTTC. Filled out from reference TRBV7-9 and TRBJ2-6, the complete variable domain reads DTGVSQNPRHKITKRGQNVTFRCDPISEHNRLYWYRQTLGQGPEFLTYFQNEAQLEKSRLLSDRFSAERPKGSFSTLEIQRTEQGDSAMYLCASRGGQGSVLTFGAGSRLTVL.

This clone is medium-sized. The chain links TRBV4-1 to TRBJ2-7; D gene ambiguous. The germline gives CDR1 MGHRA, CDR2 YSYEKL. V shed 1 base and J shed 0 bases, with 10 bases lying between them. CDR3 size: 15 residues. The CDR3 DNA reads TGCGCCAGCAGCCAAGTCTCCGGCCTCTCCTACGAGCAGTACTTC. Its translation: CASSQVSGLSYEQYF.

V and J are TRBV5-1 and TRBJ2-1, with TRBD2 identical over 7 bases. CDR1 and CDR2 (germline): SGHRS, YFSETQ. The CDR3 consists of 13 residues. V dropped 4 bases and J dropped 10; count of bases not matched to a gene: 8. CDR3 region: CASSPLTSLEQFF. The DNA of the CDR3 is TGCGCCAGCAGCCCCCTGACTAGCCTGGAGCAGTTCTTC.

The rearrangement links TRBV20-1 to TRBJ2-7, with D hard to call. V lost 3 bases and J lost 1, with 10 bases in between. The CDR3 consists of 13 residues. Germline loops: CDR1 DFQATT, CDR2 SNEGSKA (reference sequence). CDR3: CSASLVISYEQYF. The CDR3 DNA sequence: TGCAGTGCTAGTCTTGTCATTTCCTACGAGCAGTACTTC.

At least ten counts were recorded for this clone. The chain carries TRBV2 and TRBJ1-1; 7 positions agree with TRBD1. CDR1 and CDR2 (germline): SNHLY, FYNNEI. The length of the CDR3 is 14 residues. V lost 6 bases and J lost 6; bases outside the gene matches: 10. The CDR3 sequence is CASRDRSGYAEAFF. The CDR3 DNA sequence: TGTGCCAGCAGGGACAGGAGTGGCTATGCTGAAGCTTTCTTT.

This clone was seen ten or more times. The gene calls are TRBV5-1 and TRBJ2-7, with 8 bases that match TRBD1. The CDR3 loop spans 14 amino acids. The V gene's germline CDR1 is SGHRS and CDR2 YFSETQ. The ends lost 4 bases at V and 5 bases at J; junction bases unmatched: 8. The CDR3 DNA is TGCGCCAGCAGCCTGGGACAGGTGGAAGACGAGCAGTACTTC. Protein: CASSLGQVEDEQYF.

Details on this clone: The CDR3 does not close with the conserved phenylalanine or tryptophan, likely indicating a read error. V is TRBV7-2 and J is TRBJ2-7; the match to TRBD2 covers 7 bases. Germline-derived CDR1 and CDR2 are SGHTA and FQGNSA. Trimming at V came to 0 bases and at J to 5 bases, leaving 4 bases not matched to a gene. CDR3 length: 14 residues. This chain's CDR3 is CASSLAPSGDEQYL. The CDR3 region has the DNA TGTGCCAGCAGCTTAGCGCCTAGCGGCGACGAGCAGTACTTG.

This sequence joins TRBV6-1 and TRBJ1-1, with 7 bases lining up with TRBD1. The length of the CDR3 is 14 residues. The trim removed 5 bases at V and 4 bases at J, leaving 7 bases unmatched. Germline V gene data show CDR1 as MNHNS and CDR2 as SASEGT. Here the CDR3 reads CASSKYNRGTEAFF. DNA of the CDR3: TGTGCCAGCAGTAAATATAACAGGGGCACTGAAGCTTTCTTT.

By sample share, this clone is medium-sized. This sequence joins TRBV12-3 or TRBV12-4 and TRBJ2-7; no clear D. Deletions cut 3 bases from V and 0 bases from J, with 9 bases between. CDR3 length equals 14 residues. The CDR3 DNA sequence: TGTGCCAGCAGTTTCGACCAATCCTCCTACGAGCAGTACTTC. Translation gives CASSFDQSSYEQYF.

The chain has TRBV30 and TRBJ1-1; perhaps TRBD1 as D (5 bases). Per germline, CDR1 GTSNPN and CDR2 SVGIG (reference sequence). This CDR3 region has 13 residues. V was pared by 1 base and J by 1 base, with 7 bases between. The CDR3 region is CAWSGQRNTEAFF. The DNA of the CDR3 is TGTGCCTGGAGTGGACAGAGGAACACTGAAGCTTTCTTT.

This clone was counted many times. The chain recombines TRBV28 with TRBJ2-4; a weak D match, TRBD2 (6 bases). Germline V gene data show CDR1 as MDHEN and CDR2 as SYDVKM. V was clipped by 6 bases and J by 8 bases, with 14 bases between them. The CDR3 sequence is 13 residues long. In DNA form, the CDR3 reads TGTGCCAGCAGCACCAACGGGGGTGACATTCAGTACTTC. Its protein product is CASSTNGGDIQYF. The entire variable domain, with the rest obtained from reference TRBV28 and TRBJ2-4, is as follows: DVKVTQSSRYLVKRTGEKVFLECVQDMDHENMFWYRQDPGLGLRLIYFSYDVKMKEKGDIPEGYSVSREKKERFSLILESASTNQTSMYLCASSTNGGDIQYFGAGTRLSVL.

The rearrangement joins TRBV12-3 or TRBV12-4 to TRBJ1-1; D is unresolved. This CDR3 has 14 residues. V shed 6 bases and J shed 7 bases, with 18 bases lying between them. CDR3: CASRFQRIPGEAFF. The CDR3, as DNA: TGTGCCAGCAGATTCCAAAGGATACCAGGTGAAGCTTTCTTT.

By share of the sample, this clone is medium-sized. The chain joins TRBV5-1 to TRBJ2-7, with 8 bases that match TRBD1. The junction had 9 bases not matched to a gene; V was cut back by 4 bases and J by 6 bases. The CDR3 sequence is 14 residues long. Germline V gene sequence: CDR1 SGHRS, CDR2 YFSETQ. The CDR3 DNA sequence: TGCGCCAGCAGCCCGTGGACAGGGTCGGGCGAGCAGTACTTC. Encoded protein: CASSPWTGSGEQYF.